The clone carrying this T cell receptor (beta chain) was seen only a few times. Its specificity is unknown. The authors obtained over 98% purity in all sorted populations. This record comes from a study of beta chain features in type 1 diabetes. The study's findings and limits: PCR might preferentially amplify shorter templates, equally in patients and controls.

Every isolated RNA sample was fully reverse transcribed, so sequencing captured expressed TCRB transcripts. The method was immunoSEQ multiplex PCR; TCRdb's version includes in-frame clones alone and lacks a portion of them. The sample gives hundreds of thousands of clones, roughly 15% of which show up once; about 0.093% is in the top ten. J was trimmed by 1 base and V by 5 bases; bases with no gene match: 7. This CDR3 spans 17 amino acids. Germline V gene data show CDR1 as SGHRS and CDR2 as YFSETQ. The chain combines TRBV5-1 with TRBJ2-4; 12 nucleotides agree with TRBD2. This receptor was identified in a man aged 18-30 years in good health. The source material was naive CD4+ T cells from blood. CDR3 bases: TGCGCCAGCAGGGCTAGCGGGAGGGCCGTGGCCAAAAACATTCAGTACTTC. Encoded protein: CASRASGRAVAKNIQYF.